The present T cell receptor beta chain was sequenced within a study of CD4 T cells in relation to SARS-CoV-2 and coronaviruses. Study-level background: Patient ages ranged from about 20 to 80, median 38. The restricting HLA molecule for shared crossreactive spike epitopes was mapped. Findings of the study overall: SARS-CoV-2-driven expansion was significantly weaker in crossreactive than monoreactive clones.

Assay: immunoSEQ multiplex PCR; the TCRdb copy retains only in-frame clones and omits some. The sample contains approximately 50,000 clones, 90% to 95% of which appear only once. As to this clone: Its antigen is not known.

This clonotype was sampled from an adult with COVID-19. Sequencing input: naive CD4+ T cells from PBMCs. Subset defined: naive CD4+ T cells isolated by negative enrichment.

The CDR3 bases are TGTGCCAGCAGTGAACTGGGGACTAGCATCCACGAGCAGTACTTC. It is translated as CASSELGTSIHEQYF. The rearrangement uses TRBV25-1 and TRBJ2-7, with 9 bases identical to TRBD2. The CDR3 sequence is 15 residues long. Germline V lookup: CDR1 MGHDK, CDR2 SYGVNS. The J segment lost 5 bases and the V segment lost 2 bases, leaving 7 bases of the junction unmatched.